In this sample, the clone carrying this TCR beta chain turned up a few times. Every TCR cDNA molecule bore its own unique molecular identifier. MiXCR, applied by TCRdb to the 5' RACE reads, yields one record per CDR3 protein. The sample has about 120,000 distinct CDR3 sequences; 12% are singletons. The germline V gene has CDR1 SGHRS and CDR2 YFSETQ. V dropped 2 bases and J dropped 3; count of bases not matched to a gene: 9. The CDR3 loop spans 16 amino acids. The entry originates in a study of spatial heterogeneity in lung cancer. In the study overall: The donor population consisted of approximately 70 patients with untreated, early-stage non-small cell lung cancer. PBMC collected at follow-up were sequenced when available, a median of about 2 years after resection. TCR and UMI combinations that were unique each appeared, on average, more than ten times in raw reads.

Documented time point: blood at routine non-recurrence follow-up after resection. In each case, whole RNA from tumor, nontumor lung or frozen PBMC was sequenced unsorted. The TCR was taken from a male donor with early-stage non-small cell lung cancer. This chain joins TRBV5-1 and TRBJ2-7; 9 positions agree with TRBD1. The sequences come from PBMCs, collected at follow-up. This CDR3 is CASSLSTGGQNYEQYF. The DNA of the CDR3 is TGCGCCAGCAGCTTATCTACAGGGGGCCAGAACTACGAGCAGTACTTC.